This T cell receptor (beta chain) was profiled in a study of blood T cell repertoires in COVID-19. Study background: Acute and convalescent COVID-19 samples came from the United States, Italy and Spain. The analysed material was cDNA or gDNA that came from T cells, B-cell-depleted T cells, or PBMCs.

CDR3 length: 15 amino acids. CDR1 SGHDT and CDR2 YYEEEE come from the germline V gene. Losses at the gene ends were 4 bases for V and 1 base for J; bases not matched to a gene: 5. The assay was immunoSEQ multiplex PCR, and TCRdb's table has in-frame clones only and misses some. There are approximately 180,000 clones in the sample; 75% to 80% occur only once, and about 28% lies in the top ten. The chain carries TRBV5-6 and TRBJ2-3, with 8 bases aligning to TRBD1. The sequenced material came from peripheral blood. The receptor was derived from a woman in her seventies with acute or convalescent COVID-19. The CDR3 is CASSIDRGRTDTQYF. The CDR3 bases are TGTGCCAGCAGCATCGACAGGGGTCGCACAGATACGCAGTATTTT.